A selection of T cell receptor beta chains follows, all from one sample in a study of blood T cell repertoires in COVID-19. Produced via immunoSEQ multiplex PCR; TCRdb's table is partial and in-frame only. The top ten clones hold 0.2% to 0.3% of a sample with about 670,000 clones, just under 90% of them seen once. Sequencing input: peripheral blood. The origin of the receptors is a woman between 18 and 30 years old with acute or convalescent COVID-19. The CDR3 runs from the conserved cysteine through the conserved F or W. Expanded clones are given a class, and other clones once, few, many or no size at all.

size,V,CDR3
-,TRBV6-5,CASSEGGGSYNEQFF
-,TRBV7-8,CASSFNTGRTEAFF
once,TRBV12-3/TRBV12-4,CASSWTGEGYTF
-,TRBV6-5,CASSSDRGNSPLHF
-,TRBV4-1,CASSQEHRTQNQPQHF
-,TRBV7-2,CASSPGGVSSEAFF
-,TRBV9,CASSASTDYTDTQYF
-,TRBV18,CASSPIESTDTQYF
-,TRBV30,CAWSSSLGRGYNQPQHF
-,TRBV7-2,CASSLDQTGSGYTF
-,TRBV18,CASSPNRQGTNEKLFF
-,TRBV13,CASSYRERIEAFF
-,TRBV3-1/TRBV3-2,CASSQTSGVAETQYF
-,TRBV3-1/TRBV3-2,CASSQGGYYGYTF
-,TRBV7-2,CASSSRGLAGGSTDTQYF
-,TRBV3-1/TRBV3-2,CASSQDPGSNQPQHF
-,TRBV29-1,CSVPDRGYNEQFF
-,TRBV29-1,CSVSRGSRGGHNEQFF
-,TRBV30,CAWSASGVVTYEQYF
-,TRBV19,CASKGGPTGYTDTQYF
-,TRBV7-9,CASSFRTPTTEAFF
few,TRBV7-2,CASIHQADPRDSPLHF
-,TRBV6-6,CASSRTSGGAFSTDTQYF
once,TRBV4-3,CASSQDRVAGGLYNEQFF
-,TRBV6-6,CASSPVRERGLNEKLFF
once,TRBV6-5,CASSSQGINSPLHF
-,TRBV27,CASSFGGAPLNEQYF
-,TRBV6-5,CASSRQGTETQYF
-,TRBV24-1,CATSDGDRNPYNEQFF
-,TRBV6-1,CASSEAWGGSYGYTF
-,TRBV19,CASSTHRTNYGYTF
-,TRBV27,CASFRGRGGNTIYF
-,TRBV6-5,CASSYSWTSDSYTF
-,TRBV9,CASSVRLTGGSLWGNEQFF
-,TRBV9,CASSAGHGEQYF
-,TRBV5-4,CASSPSGGEDTQYF
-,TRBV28,CASSLYGLRRNTEAFF
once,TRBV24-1,CATSEPGHSSTDTQYF
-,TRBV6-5,CASSYGPESNYGYTF
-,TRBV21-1,CASSKRPRVDRSNTEAFF
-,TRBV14,CASSQDRSRGKAFF
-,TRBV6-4,CASSDSEGANQPQHF
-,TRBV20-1,CSASPGESITEAFF
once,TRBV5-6,CASTDTGGDRSEAFF
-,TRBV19,CASQETGSIDYGYTF
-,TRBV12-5,CASQEGSIQYF
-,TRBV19,CASKDRVEVYGYTF
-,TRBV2,CASSPTANYGYTF
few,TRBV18,CASSRDRGPDQPQHF
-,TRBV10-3,CAISERGTPSTDTQYF
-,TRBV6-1,CASSETGGRKGYTF
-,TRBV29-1,CSVEVRGSLSYEQYF